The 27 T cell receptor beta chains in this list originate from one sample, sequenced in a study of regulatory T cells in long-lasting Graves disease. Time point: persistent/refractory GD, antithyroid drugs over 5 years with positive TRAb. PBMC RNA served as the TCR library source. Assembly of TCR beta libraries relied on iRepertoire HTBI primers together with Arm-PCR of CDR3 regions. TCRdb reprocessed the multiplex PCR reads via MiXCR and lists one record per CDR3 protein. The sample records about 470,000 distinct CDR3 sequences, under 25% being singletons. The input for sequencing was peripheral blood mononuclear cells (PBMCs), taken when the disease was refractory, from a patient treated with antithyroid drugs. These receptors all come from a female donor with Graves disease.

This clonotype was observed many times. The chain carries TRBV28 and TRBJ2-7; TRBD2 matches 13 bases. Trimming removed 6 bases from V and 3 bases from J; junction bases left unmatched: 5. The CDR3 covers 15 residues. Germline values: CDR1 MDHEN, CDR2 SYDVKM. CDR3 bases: TGTGCCAGCAGCCCGGGACTAGCGGGGATCTACGAGCAGTACTTC. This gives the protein CASSPGLAGIYEQYF. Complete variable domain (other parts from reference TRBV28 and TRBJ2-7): DVKVTQSSRYLVKRTGEKVFLECVQDMDHENMFWYRQDPGLGLRLIYFSYDVKMKEKGDIPEGYSVSREKKERFSLILESASTNQTSMYLCASSPGLAGIYEQYFGPGTRLTVT.

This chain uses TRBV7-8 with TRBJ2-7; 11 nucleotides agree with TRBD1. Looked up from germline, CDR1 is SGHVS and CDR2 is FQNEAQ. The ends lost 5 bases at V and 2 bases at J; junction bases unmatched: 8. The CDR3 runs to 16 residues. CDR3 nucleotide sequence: TGTGCCAGCAGCGGACTGGACAGGGGGCGTCCCTACGAGCAGTACTTC. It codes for CASSGLDRGRPYEQYF.

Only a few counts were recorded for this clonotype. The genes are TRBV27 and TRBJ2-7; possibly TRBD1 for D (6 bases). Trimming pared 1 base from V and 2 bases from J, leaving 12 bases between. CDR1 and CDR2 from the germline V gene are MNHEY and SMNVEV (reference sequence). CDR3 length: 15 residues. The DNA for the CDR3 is TGTGCCAGCAGTTTATGGGGCAGGGGACCCTACGAGCAGTACTTC. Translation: CASSLWGRGPYEQYF.

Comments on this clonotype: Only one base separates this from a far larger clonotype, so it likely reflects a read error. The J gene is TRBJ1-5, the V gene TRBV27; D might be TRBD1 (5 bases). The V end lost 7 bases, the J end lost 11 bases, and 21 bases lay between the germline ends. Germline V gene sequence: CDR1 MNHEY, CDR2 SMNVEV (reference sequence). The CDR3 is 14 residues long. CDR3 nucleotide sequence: TGTGCCAGCATCTCGGGACGCCGGAGATCGGCCCAGCATTTT. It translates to CASISGRRRSAQHF.

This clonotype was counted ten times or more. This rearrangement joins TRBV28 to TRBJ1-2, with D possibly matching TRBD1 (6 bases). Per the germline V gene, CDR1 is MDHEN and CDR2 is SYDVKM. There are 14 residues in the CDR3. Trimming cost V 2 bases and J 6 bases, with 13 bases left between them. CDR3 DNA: TGTGCCAGCAGTTTACAGGGGCGCGGGCATGGCTACACCTTC. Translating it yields CASSLQGRGHGYTF.

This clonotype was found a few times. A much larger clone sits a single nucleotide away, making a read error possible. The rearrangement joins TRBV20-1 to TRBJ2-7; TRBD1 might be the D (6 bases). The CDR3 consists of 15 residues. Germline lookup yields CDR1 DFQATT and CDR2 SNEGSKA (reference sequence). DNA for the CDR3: TGCGGTGCTAGAGATGGACAGCGAATGACCTACGAGCAGTACTTC. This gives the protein CGARDGQRMTYEQYF.

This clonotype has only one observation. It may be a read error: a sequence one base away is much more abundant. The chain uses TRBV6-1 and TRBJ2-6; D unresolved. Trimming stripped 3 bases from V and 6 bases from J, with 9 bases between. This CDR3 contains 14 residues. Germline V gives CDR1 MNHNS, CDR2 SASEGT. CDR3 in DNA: TGTGCCAGCAGTGAGCTCCTTGAGGCCAACGTCCTGACTTTC. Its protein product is CASSELLEANVLTF.

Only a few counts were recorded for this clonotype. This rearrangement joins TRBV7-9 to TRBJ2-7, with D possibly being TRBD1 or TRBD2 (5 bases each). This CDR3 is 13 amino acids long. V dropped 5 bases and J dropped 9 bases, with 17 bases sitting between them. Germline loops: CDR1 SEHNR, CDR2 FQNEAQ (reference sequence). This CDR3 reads CASSTGRVHGQYF. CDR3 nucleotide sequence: TGTGCCAGCAGCACGGGACGGGTTCACGGGCAGTACTTC.

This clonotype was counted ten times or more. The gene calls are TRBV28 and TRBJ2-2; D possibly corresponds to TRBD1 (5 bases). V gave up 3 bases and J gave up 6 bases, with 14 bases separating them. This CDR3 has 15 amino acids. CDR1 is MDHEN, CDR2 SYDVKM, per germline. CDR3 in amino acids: CASSLGQAGPGELFF. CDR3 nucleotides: TGTGCCAGCAGTTTGGGGCAGGCAGGGCCCGGGGAGCTGTTTTTT.

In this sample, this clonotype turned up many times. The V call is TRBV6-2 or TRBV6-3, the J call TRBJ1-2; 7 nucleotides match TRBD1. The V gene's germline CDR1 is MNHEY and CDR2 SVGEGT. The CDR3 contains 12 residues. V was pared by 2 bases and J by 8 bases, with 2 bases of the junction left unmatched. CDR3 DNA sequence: TGTGCCAGCAGTTACACAGGGGAGGGCTACACCTTC. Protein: CASSYTGEGYTF.

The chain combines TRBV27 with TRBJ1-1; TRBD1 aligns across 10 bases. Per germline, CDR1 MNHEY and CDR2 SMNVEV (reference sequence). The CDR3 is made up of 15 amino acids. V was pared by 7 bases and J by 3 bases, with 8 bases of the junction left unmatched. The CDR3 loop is CASIPGQGPYTEAFF. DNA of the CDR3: TGTGCCAGCATCCCGGGACAGGGGCCCTACACTGAAGCTTTCTTT.

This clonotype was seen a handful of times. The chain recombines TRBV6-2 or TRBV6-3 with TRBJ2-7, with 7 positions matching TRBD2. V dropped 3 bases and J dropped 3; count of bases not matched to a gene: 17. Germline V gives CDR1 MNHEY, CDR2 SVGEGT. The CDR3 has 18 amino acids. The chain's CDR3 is CASSYVPHPGLPYYEQYF. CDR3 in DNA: TGTGCCAGCAGTTATGTCCCCCACCCGGGACTACCTTACTACGAGCAGTACTTC.

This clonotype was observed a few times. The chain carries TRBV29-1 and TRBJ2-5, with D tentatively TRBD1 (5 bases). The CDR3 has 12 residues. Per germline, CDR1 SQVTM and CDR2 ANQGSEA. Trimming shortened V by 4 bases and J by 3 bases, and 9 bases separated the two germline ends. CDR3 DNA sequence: TGCAGCGTTGCACAGACAGAAGAGACCCAGTACTTC. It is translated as CSVAQTEETQYF.

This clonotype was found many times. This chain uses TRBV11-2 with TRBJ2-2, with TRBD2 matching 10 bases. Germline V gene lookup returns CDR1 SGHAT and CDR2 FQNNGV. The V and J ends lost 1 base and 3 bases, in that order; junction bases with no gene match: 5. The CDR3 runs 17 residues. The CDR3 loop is CASSLAWLAGDTGELFF. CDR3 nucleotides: TGTGCCAGCAGCTTAGCCTGGCTAGCGGGAGACACCGGGGAGCTGTTTTTT.

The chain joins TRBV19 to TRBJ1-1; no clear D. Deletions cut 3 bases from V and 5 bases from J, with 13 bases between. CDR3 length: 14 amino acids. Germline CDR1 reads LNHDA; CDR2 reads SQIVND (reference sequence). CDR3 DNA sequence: TGTGCCAGTAGTATGGCCGGGTCGGCGACTGAAGCTTTCTTT. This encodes CASSMAGSATEAFF.

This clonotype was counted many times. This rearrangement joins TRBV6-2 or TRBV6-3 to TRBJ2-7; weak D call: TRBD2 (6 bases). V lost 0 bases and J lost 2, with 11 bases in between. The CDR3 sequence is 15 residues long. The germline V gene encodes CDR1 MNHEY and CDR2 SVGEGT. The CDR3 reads CASSYSPSVAYEQYF. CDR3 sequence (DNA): TGTGCCAGCAGTTACTCGCCTAGCGTGGCCTACGAGCAGTACTTC.

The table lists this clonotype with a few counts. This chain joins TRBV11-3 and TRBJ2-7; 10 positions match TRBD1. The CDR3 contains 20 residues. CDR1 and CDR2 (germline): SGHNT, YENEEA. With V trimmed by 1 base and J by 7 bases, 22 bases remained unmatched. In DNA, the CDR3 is TGTGCCAGCAGCTTAGCCCCGGGACAGGGGAAATTCCGGGCTGGGGGAGAGCAGTACTTC. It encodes CASSLAPGQGKFRAGGEQYF.

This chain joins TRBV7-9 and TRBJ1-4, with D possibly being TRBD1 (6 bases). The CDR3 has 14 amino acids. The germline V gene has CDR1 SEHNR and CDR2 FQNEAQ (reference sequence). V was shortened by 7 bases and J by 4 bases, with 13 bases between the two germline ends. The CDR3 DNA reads TGTGCCAGCACCACGGGGACATATAATGAAAAACTGTTTTTT. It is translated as CASTTGTYNEKLFF.

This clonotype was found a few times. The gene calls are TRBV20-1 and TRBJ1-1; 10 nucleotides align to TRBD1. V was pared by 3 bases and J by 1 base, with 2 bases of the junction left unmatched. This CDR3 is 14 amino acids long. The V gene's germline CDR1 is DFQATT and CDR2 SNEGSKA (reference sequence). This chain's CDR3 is CSARTGGTNTEAFF. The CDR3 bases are TGCAGTGCTAGGACAGGGGGCACGAACACTGAAGCTTTCTTT.

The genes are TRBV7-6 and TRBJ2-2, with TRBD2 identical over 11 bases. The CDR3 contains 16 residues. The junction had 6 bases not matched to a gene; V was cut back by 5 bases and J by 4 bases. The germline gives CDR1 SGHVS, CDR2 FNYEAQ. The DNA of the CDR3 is TGTGCCAGCAGCCCACTTAGCGGGAGGGCCACCGGGGAGCTGTTTTTT. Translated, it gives CASSPLSGRATGELFF.

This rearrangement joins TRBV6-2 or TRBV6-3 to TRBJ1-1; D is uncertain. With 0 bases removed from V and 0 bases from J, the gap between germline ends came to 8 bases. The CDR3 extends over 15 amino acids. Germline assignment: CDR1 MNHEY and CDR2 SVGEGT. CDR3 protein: CASSYSEGLNTEAFF. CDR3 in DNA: TGTGCCAGCAGTTACTCGGAGGGCCTGAACACTGAAGCTTTCTTT.

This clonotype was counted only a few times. CDR3 sequence (DNA): TGTGCCAGCAGCAGACCTAGCGGGGTTGGTAACGAGCAGTACTTC. It is translated as CASSRPSGVGNEQYF. V gene TRBV5-4 combines with J gene TRBJ2-7; 9 nucleotides line up with TRBD2. CDR1 and CDR2 from the germline V gene are SGHNT and YYREEE (reference sequence). V lost 4 bases and J lost 5; bases outside the gene matches: 10. The CDR3 is made up of 15 amino acids.

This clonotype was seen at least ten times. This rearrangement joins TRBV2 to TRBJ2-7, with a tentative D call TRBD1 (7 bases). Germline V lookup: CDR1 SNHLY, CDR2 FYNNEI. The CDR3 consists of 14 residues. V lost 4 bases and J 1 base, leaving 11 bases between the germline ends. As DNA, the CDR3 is TGTGCCAGCAGTGGCAGGGGGGATTCCTACGAGCAGTACTTC. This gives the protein CASSGRGDSYEQYF. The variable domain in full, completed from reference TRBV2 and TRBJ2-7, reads EPEVTQTPSHQVTQMGQEVILRCVPISNHLYFYWYRQILGQKVEFLVSFYNNEISEKSEIFDDQFSVERPDGSNFTLKIRSTKLEDSAMYFCASSGRGDSYEQYFGPGTRLTVT.

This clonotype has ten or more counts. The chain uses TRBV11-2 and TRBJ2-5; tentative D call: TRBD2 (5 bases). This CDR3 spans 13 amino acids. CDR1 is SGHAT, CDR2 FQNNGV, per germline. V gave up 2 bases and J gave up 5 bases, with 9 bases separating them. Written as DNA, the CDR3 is TGTGCCAGCAGCTTATTGGAGGCGGAGACCCAGTACTTC. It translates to CASSLLEAETQYF.

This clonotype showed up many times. CDR3 region: CASSLRESSYEQYF. In DNA form, the CDR3 reads TGTGCCAGCAGCTTGCGGGAGAGCTCCTACGAGCAGTACTTC. J is TRBJ2-7 and V is TRBV11-2, with 7 bases matching TRBD2. CDR3 length: 14 residues. Unmatched junction bases numbered 2, after V lost 3 bases and J lost 0 bases. CDR1 and CDR2 from the germline V gene are SGHAT and FQNNGV.

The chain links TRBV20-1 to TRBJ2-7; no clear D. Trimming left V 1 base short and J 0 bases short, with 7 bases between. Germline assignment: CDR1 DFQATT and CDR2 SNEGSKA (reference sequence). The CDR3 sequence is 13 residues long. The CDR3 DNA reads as TGCAGTGCTAGAGGTCCCTCCTCCTACGAGCAGTACTTC. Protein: CSARGPSSYEQYF.

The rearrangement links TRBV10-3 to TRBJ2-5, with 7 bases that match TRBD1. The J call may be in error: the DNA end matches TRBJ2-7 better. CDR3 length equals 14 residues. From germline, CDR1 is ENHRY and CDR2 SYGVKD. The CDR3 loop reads CAISGGQGEYEQYF. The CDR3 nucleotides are TGTGCCATCAGTGGTGGGCAGGGGGAATACGAGCAGTACTTC.